Below, 18 T cell receptor beta chains from the same sample are listed, as sequenced in a study of T cells in Graves' hyperthyroidism and ophthalmopathy. It was RNA transcripts that yielded the amplified TCR beta CDR3 regions. The HTBI primer set served for first-round RT-PCR of the TCR CDR3. MiXCR, applied by TCRdb to the multiplex PCR reads, yields one record per CDR3 protein. The table has 500,000 or so distinct CDR3 sequences, 17% seen once. Sequenced sample: blood. All receptors derive from a woman aged 18-29 years with Graves' ophthalmopathy.

About this clonotype: One base away lies a much larger clone, so this may be a sequencing read error. CDR3 residues: CASGLVTSGVVNEQYF. CDR3 nucleotide sequence: TGTGCTAGTGGTTTGGTGACTAGCGGGGTCGTCAATGAGCAGTACTTC. The V and J genes are TRBV12-5 and TRBJ2-1; 11 nucleotides match TRBD2. The better agreement between TRBJ2-7 and the DNA end casts doubt on the J call. CDR1 is LGHNT, CDR2 FRNRAP, per germline. The CDR3 length is 16 residues.

This clonotype was counted a few times. The gene calls are TRBV4-1 and TRBJ1-3; no definite D call. The germline V gene encodes CDR1 MGHRA and CDR2 YSYEKL. The CDR3 contains 15 residues. V gave up 0 bases and J gave up 0 bases, with 6 bases separating them. The CDR3 region has the DNA TGCGCCAGCAGCCAAGATGGAGACTCTGGAAACACCATATATTTT. It specifies CASSQDGDSGNTIYF.

In this sample, this clonotype turned up many times. The CDR3 reads CASSLTNSGSSYNEQFF. CDR3 coding DNA: TGTGCCAGCAGTCTTACGAATAGCGGGAGCTCCTACAATGAGCAGTTCTTC. The V gene is TRBV6-1, the J gene TRBJ2-1, with TRBD2 matching over 9 bases. V trimming: 5 bases; J trimming: 0 bases; junction bases outside the gene matches: 8. Germline assignment: CDR1 MNHNS and CDR2 SASEGT. The CDR3 spans 17 residues.

This clonotype has just a few counts. V is TRBV7-9 and J is TRBJ2-1; 8 nucleotides line up with TRBD2. V lost 6 bases and J lost 6; bases outside the gene matches: 10. The CDR3 runs to 15 residues. Germline loops: CDR1 SEHNR, CDR2 FQNEAQ (reference sequence). The CDR3 region is CASRSDERGINEQFF. The DNA of the CDR3 is TGTGCCAGCAGGTCGGATGAGCGGGGGATCAATGAGCAGTTCTTC.

This clonotype was seen repeatedly, ten times or more. This chain links TRBV7-9 with TRBJ2-1; D is uncertain. V lost 5 bases to trimming and J lost 0 bases, with 14 bases between them. Germline V gene sequence: CDR1 SEHNR, CDR2 FQNEAQ (reference sequence). The CDR3 covers 16 residues. DNA of the CDR3: TGTGCCAGCAGCCTTGAGCAATGGAGCTCCTACAATGAGCAGTTCTTC. Encoded protein: CASSLEQWSSYNEQFF.

This clonotype was counted between two and nine times. The rearrangement uses TRBV7-9 and TRBJ1-2, with TRBD1 matching 11 bases. CDR1 SEHNR and CDR2 FQNEAQ come from the germline V gene (reference sequence). The CDR3 has 19 amino acids. Trimming at V came to 1 base and at J to 4 bases, leaving 14 bases not matched to a gene. CDR3 DNA sequence: TGTGCCAGCAGCTTAGTCTCGTTGCGGACAGGGGGCTCTGGCTATGGCTACACCTTC. It translates to CASSLVSLRTGGSGYGYTF.

This clonotype was picked up many times. This sequence joins TRBV7-3 and TRBJ2-7; TRBD1 aligns across 7 bases. With 5 bases clipped from V and 5 bases from J, the junction kept 6 bases outside the gene matches. CDR1 is SGHTA and CDR2 is FQGTGA in the germline V gene. The CDR3 totals 13 residues. CDR3 loop: CASSPTGPHEQYF. The CDR3 DNA reads TGTGCCAGCAGCCCGACAGGGCCCCACGAGCAGTACTTC.

This chain connects TRBV12-3 or TRBV12-4 to TRBJ1-5; TRBD1 might be the D (6 bases). The CDR3 spans 15 residues. Trimming took off 8 bases at V and 4 bases at J, with 18 bases between the two ends. CDR3 residues: CASGTPLIGNQPQHF. In DNA form, the CDR3 reads TGTGCCAGCGGGACACCCCTGATCGGTAATCAGCCCCAGCATTTT.

This clonotype was recorded only once. The rearrangement uses TRBV15 and TRBJ2-1, with unresolved D. CDR1 is LNHNV, CDR2 YYDKDF, per germline (reference sequence). The CDR3 has 13 residues. V lost 1 base, J lost 5 bases, and 6 bases lay in between. CDR3 in DNA: TGTGCCACCAGCAGAGCCGGTAACAATGAGCAGTTCTTC. Amino acids: CATSRAGNNEQFF.

The J gene is TRBJ2-3, the V gene TRBV6-4; TRBD2 matches 8 bases. Germline V gene lookup returns CDR1 MRHNA and CDR2 SNTAGT. J was trimmed by 5 bases and V by 3 bases; bases with no gene match: 25. This CDR3 spans 21 amino acids. The CDR3 sequence is CASSEAGGGIKSYWGGDTQYF. CDR3 nucleotides: TGTGCCAGCAGTGAAGCGGGCGGGGGGATCAAATCCTATTGGGGGGGAGATACGCAGTATTTT.

Only a few counts were recorded for this clonotype. The chain combines TRBV19 with TRBJ2-6, with D unclear. The germline CDR1 and CDR2 sequences are LNHDA and SQIVND (reference sequence). Trimming left V 5 bases short and J 0 bases short, with 5 bases between. The CDR3 covers 14 residues. DNA of the CDR3: TGTGCCAGTAGTGGCACCTCTGGGGCCAACGTCCTGACTTTC. It encodes CASSGTSGANVLTF.

There are a few counts of this clonotype. The chain couples TRBV7-9 to TRBJ1-3; unclear D gene. The CDR3 consists of 16 residues. The V end lost 4 bases, the J end lost 3 bases, and 16 bases lay between the germline ends. Germline CDR1 and CDR2: SEHNR and FQNEAQ (reference sequence). The CDR3 DNA reads TGTGCCAGCAGCTCCGCCAGCATTGTATTTGGAAACACCATATATTTT. This gives the protein CASSSASIVFGNTIYF.

This clonotype has ten or more counts. The gene calls are TRBV12-3 or TRBV12-4 and TRBJ2-7, with D uncertain. CDR3 size: 13 residues. V was trimmed by 1 base and J by 2 bases, leaving 6 bases between them. CDR3 DNA: TGTGCCAGCAGTTTAGGGAGTACCTACGAGCAGTACTTC. Protein sequence: CASSLGSTYEQYF.

This clonotype was observed at least ten times. The rearrangement joins TRBV27 to TRBJ2-1; D is undetermined. CDR3 size: 13 residues. CDR1 and CDR2 (germline): MNHEY, SMNVEV (reference sequence). Trimming took off 0 bases at V and 5 bases at J, with 5 bases between the two ends. CDR3 sequence: CASSLSGNNEQFF. In nucleotides, the CDR3 is TGTGCCAGCAGTTTATCGGGAAACAATGAGCAGTTCTTC.

The J gene is TRBJ1-4, the V gene TRBV12-3 or TRBV12-4, with D maybe TRBD1 (6 bases). The CDR3 runs to 14 residues. The germline V and J ends were trimmed by 6 bases and 7 bases, with 15 bases remaining between them. The CDR3 nucleotides read TGTGCCAGCAGCCAAGACAGGCCCAGTGAAAAACTGTTTTTT. This encodes CASSQDRPSEKLFF.

This sequence joins TRBV28 and TRBJ2-1, with 7 bases matching TRBD2. V was clipped by 5 bases and J by 1 base; unmatched bases: 8. Germline V gene sequence: CDR1 MDHEN, CDR2 SYDVKM. CDR3 length: 16 amino acids. In DNA, the CDR3 is TGTGCCAGCAGTACGACTAGCTGGGGGTCCTACAATGAGCAGTTCTTC. Protein sequence: CASSTTSWGSYNEQFF.

There are many counts of this clonotype. V and J are TRBV28 and TRBJ1-2, with D unclear. The germline gives CDR1 MDHEN, CDR2 SYDVKM. Trimming cost V 1 base and J 4 bases, with 4 bases left between them. The CDR3 consists of 12 residues. The CDR3 sequence is CASSLFGYGYTF. CDR3 DNA sequence: TGTGCCAGCAGTTTATTCGGCTATGGCTACACCTTC.

V is TRBV15 and J is TRBJ1-6, with 8 bases matching TRBD1. CDR1 and CDR2 (germline): LNHNV, YYDKDF (reference sequence). The V and J ends lost 2 bases and 10 bases, in that order; junction bases with no gene match: 7. This CDR3 is built from 15 residues. CDR3 protein: CATSRLGQEVSPLHF. CDR3 DNA sequence: TGTGCCACCAGCAGATTGGGACAGGAGGTCTCACCCCTCCACTTT. Supplemented by reference TRBV15 and TRBJ1-6, the full variable domain reads DAMVIQNPRYQVTQFGKPVTLSCSQTLNHNVMYWYQQKSSQAPKLLFHYYDKDFNNEADTPDNFQSRRPNTSFCFLDIRSPGLGDTAMYLCATSRLGQEVSPLHFGNGTRLTVT.